The clone carrying this TCR beta chain was observed a few times. Its antigen remains unknown. This sample was taken from a study of OX40 agonist ivuxolimab in advanced cancers. Study background: People in dose escalation had one of these cancers: hepatocellular carcinoma, melanoma, renal cell or head and neck cancer.

Study-level findings and limits: Low normalized clonal expansion also occurred in some nonresponding patients.

CDR3 size: 12 residues. CDR1 is SGHAT and CDR2 is FQDESV in the germline V gene (reference sequence). Trimming removed 2 bases at V and 0 bases at J, with 2 bases between. Collection of blood occurred at baseline, at cycle 4 day 1, and at cycle 7 day 1. Repertoires were generated with immunoSEQ multiplex PCR, while TCRdb's copy carries only in-frame clones and drops some. This sample has under 100,000 clones, with around 93% found just once. The chain has TRBV11-1 and TRBJ2-7, with unresolved D. This TCR came from an adult with an advanced solid tumor such as melanoma, head and neck, liver or kidney cancer. The sequences come from CD4+ or CD8+ T cells sorted from blood, collected in a trial of the OX40 agonist ivuxolimab. In DNA, the CDR3 is TGTGCCAGCAGCTTATCCTCCTACGAGCAGTACTTC. Protein product: CASSLSSYEQYF.